This is a list of T cell receptor beta chains from one sample in a study of shared clonotypes between healthy human individuals. Profiled with immunoSEQ multiplex PCR; TCRdb holds only in-frame clones, not every one. The sample has roughly 2.5 million clones; just over 90% are singletons. The material sequenced was naive CD4+ T cells sorted from blood. These receptors all come from a man younger than 35 in good health. Both conserved end residues are part of each CDR3. D genes are given only for firm matches. The size of a clone is reported for some rows only, either as once, few or many, or as a class for expanded clones.

.	TRBV19	TRBJ1-4	once	CASTPFGWNEKLFF	TGTGCCAGTACCCCTTTCGGATGGAATGAAAAACTGTTTTTT
.	TRBV30	TRBJ1-5	.	CAWSGQGGNQPQHF	TGTGCCTGGAGTGGGCAGGGAGGGAATCAGCCCCAGCATTTT
TRBD1	TRBV10-3	TRBJ2-1	once	CAARQGAYNEQFF	TGTGCCGCCCGACAGGGGGCCTACAATGAGCAGTTCTTC
.	TRBV21-1	TRBJ1-5	.	CASSKADPRAYTPQHF	TGTGCCAGCAGCAAAGCGGATCCCAGGGCCTATACGCCCCAGCATTTT
.	TRBV6-1	TRBJ1-2	.	CASHMGTPYGYTF	TGTGCCAGCCACATGGGGACACCCTATGGCTACACCTTC
.	TRBV5-1	TRBJ2-1	.	CASSKTGASGNNEQFF	TGCGCCAGCAGCAAAACCGGGGCATCAGGGAACAATGAGCAGTTCTTC
.	TRBV2	TRBJ1-2	.	CASSVTDNYGYTF	TGTGCCAGCAGTGTGACAGATAACTATGGCTACACCTTC
TRBD2	TRBV9	TRBJ2-7	.	CASSVDGLAGWREQYF	TGTGCCAGCAGCGTAGACGGACTAGCGGGTTGGAGGGAGCAGTACTTC
TRBD2	TRBV19	TRBJ2-1	once	CASSPPGLGTYNEQFF	TGTGCCAGTAGCCCCCCGGGACTAGGAACCTACAATGAGCAGTTCTTC
.	TRBV27	TRBJ2-5	.	CASSLGRFETQYF	TGTGCCAGCAGTTTAGGGAGGTTCGAGACCCAGTACTTC
.	TRBV30	TRBJ2-1	.	CAWGQGIPYNEQFF	TGTGCCTGGGGTCAGGGGATTCCCTACAATGAGCAGTTCTTC
.	TRBV7-8	TRBJ2-7	.	CASSLADYLGDNEQYF	TGTGCCAGCAGCTTGGCCGACTACTTGGGAGACAACGAGCAGTACTTC
.	TRBV19	TRBJ1-4	.	CASSTTATNEKLFF	TGTGCCAGTAGTACCACCGCAACTAATGAAAAACTGTTTTTT
.	TRBV10-1	TRBJ1-4	.	CASSLGLNEKLFF	TGCGCCAGCAGTCTCGGGCTGAATGAAAAACTGTTTTTT
.	TRBV7-2	TRBJ1-6	once	CASSSRQAEPYNSPLHF	TGTGCCAGCAGCTCAAGACAGGCAGAGCCCTATAATTCACCCCTCCACTTT
TRBD2	TRBV5-5	TRBJ2-5	.	CASTLLLAGGPRETQYF	TGTGCCAGCACCTTGCTACTAGCGGGAGGGCCGCGGGAGACCCAGTACTTC
TRBD1	TRBV7-9	TRBJ1-6	few	CASSRVGQGWSPLHF	TGTGCCAGCAGCCGAGTTGGACAGGGATGGTCACCCCTCCACTTT
.	TRBV7-7	TRBJ2-5	.	CASSLERVETQYF	TGTGCTAGCAGCTTAGAAAGGGTGGAGACCCAGTACTTC
.	TRBV4-3	TRBJ2-3	.	CASSQAVTTTDTQYF	TGCGCCAGCAGCCAAGCCGTCACGACCACAGATACGCAGTATTTT
.	TRBV10-3	TRBJ1-4	.	CAISASGGTNEKLFF	TGTGCCATCAGTGCGTCAGGCGGAACTAATGAAAAACTGTTTTTT
.	TRBV7-9	TRBJ2-7	.	CASGDVSYEQYF	TGTGCCAGCGGGGATGTGTCCTACGAGCAGTACTTC
TRBD2	TRBV5-1	TRBJ2-7	.	CASSLGLAGRYEQYF	TGCGCCAGCAGCTTGGGCCTAGCGGGAAGGTACGAGCAGTACTTC
.	TRBV6-1	TRBJ2-2	.	CASSEFSANTGELFF	TGTGCCAGCAGTGAATTCAGCGCGAACACCGGGGAGCTGTTTTTT
.	TRBV2	TRBJ1-3	.	CASGALGGNTIYF	TGTGCCAGCGGGGCCCTGGGGGGAAACACCATATATTTT
.	TRBV6-1	TRBJ1-2	.	CASSGPYTF	TGTGCCAGCAGTGGCCCCTACACCTTC
.	TRBV5-4	TRBJ2-7	.	CASSVRDTPYEQYF	TGTGCCAGCAGCGTAAGGGACACCCCCTACGAGCAGTACTTC
TRBD1	TRBV10-3	TRBJ2-7	.	CAIRGQGASYEQYF	TGTGCCATCAGAGGACAGGGGGCCTCCTACGAGCAGTACTTC
.	TRBV5-1	TRBJ1-1	.	CASSPVPGINTEAFF	TGCGCCAGCAGCCCCGTCCCGGGGATCAACACTGAAGCTTTCTTT
.	TRBV5-1	TRBJ1-3	.	CASSLGEAGNTIYF	TGCGCCAGCAGCTTGGGGGAGGCTGGAAACACCATATATTTT
.	TRBV5-1	TRBJ2-6	.	CASSLERGSGANVLTF	TGCGCCAGCAGCTTGGAACGCGGGTCTGGGGCCAACGTCCTGACTTTC
TRBD2	TRBV18	TRBJ2-4	.	CASSRETSGTNIQYF	TGTGCCAGCTCTCGAGAGACTAGCGGAACAAACATTCAGTACTTC
.	TRBV28	TRBJ2-7	.	CASSLTGWAYEQYF	TGTGCCAGCAGCCTAACAGGGTGGGCCTACGAGCAGTACTTC
.	TRBV7-9	TRBJ1-4	.	CASSLIQATNEKLFF	TGTGCCAGCAGCCTCATCCAGGCAACTAATGAAAAACTGTTTTTT
TRBD1	TRBV11-2	TRBJ2-7	.	CASSVIQGAGEQYF	TGTGCCAGCAGCGTTATTCAGGGGGCAGGTGAGCAGTACTTC
TRBD1	TRBV5-1	TRBJ2-5	.	CASRATGGLETQYF	TGCGCCAGCAGGGCTACAGGGGGCTTGGAGACCCAGTACTTC
TRBD1	TRBV28	TRBJ2-7	.	CASSLRGPYEQYF	TGTGCCAGCAGTTTAAGGGGGCCCTACGAGCAGTACTTC
.	TRBV7-3	TRBJ1-2	.	CASSLGQSYGYTF	TGTGCCAGCAGCTTAGGGCAGAGTTATGGCTACACCTTC
.	TRBV6-5	TRBJ1-3	.	CASMEIGNTIYF	TGTGCCAGCATGGAAATTGGAAACACCATATATTTT
TRBD1	TRBV18	TRBJ2-5	.	CASSPLGTGAQETQYF	TGTGCCAGCTCACCGCTCGGGACAGGGGCGCAAGAGACCCAGTACTTC
.	TRBV6-5	TRBJ2-7	.	CASSRSSADYEQYF	TGTGCCAGCAGCCGTTCTAGCGCGGACTACGAGCAGTACTTC
.	TRBV6-5	TRBJ1-4	.	CASRSLGATNEKLFF	TGTGCCAGCAGGTCCCTTGGGGCAACTAATGAAAAACTGTTTTTT
TRBD1	TRBV5-1	TRBJ1-2	.	CASSLAPDRVPGYTF	TGCGCCAGCAGCCTCGCCCCAGACAGGGTCCCTGGCTACACCTTC
.	TRBV30	TRBJ1-3	.	CAWRRQPTSGNTIYF	TGTGCCTGGAGAAGGCAGCCGACCTCTGGAAACACCATATATTTT
TRBD1	TRBV5-5	TRBJ1-2	.	CASSWGQGNYGYTF	TGTGCCAGCAGCTGGGGACAGGGAAACTATGGCTACACCTTC
TRBD1	TRBV27	TRBJ1-2	.	CASSLTGHGYTF	TGTGCCAGCAGTCTGACAGGGCATGGCTACACCTTC
.	TRBV18	TRBJ2-1	.	CASSSLGGRAYNEQFF	TGTGCCAGCTCATCCCTGGGAGGCAGGGCCTACAATGAGCAGTTCTTC
TRBD1	TRBV2	TRBJ1-1	.	CASSRQGVNTEAFF	TGTGCCAGCAGTCGACAGGGAGTGAACACTGAAGCTTTCTTT
.	TRBV28	TRBJ1-1	.	CASSSPGPRNTEAFF	TGTGCCAGCAGTTCCCCGGGCCCACGAAACACTGAAGCTTTCTTT
.	TRBV2	TRBJ2-3	.	CVGGAGPDTQYF	TGTGTCGGAGGAGCGGGCCCAGATACGCAGTATTTT
TRBD1	TRBV18	TRBJ2-3	.	CASSPLRQGEGADTQYF	TGTGCCAGCTCACCCCTAAGACAGGGGGAAGGGGCAGATACGCAGTATTTT
TRBD2	TRBV7-7	TRBJ2-5	.	CASSPTSGGFRETQYF	TGTGCTAGCAGCCCTACTAGCGGGGGGTTTCGGGAGACCCAGTACTTC
.	TRBV29-1	TRBJ2-7	.	CSGRPGPAAYEQYF	TGCAGCGGCAGACCCGGGCCAGCCGCCTACGAGCAGTACTTC
.	TRBV28	TRBJ1-5	.	CATRYRGQPQHF	TGTGCCACCCGTTATAGGGGTCAGCCCCAGCATTTT
TRBD1	TRBV6-5	TRBJ1-1	.	CASRSWTGEGTEAFF	TGTGCCAGCAGATCCTGGACAGGGGAAGGCACTGAAGCTTTCTTT
TRBD2	TRBV19	TRBJ2-5	.	CASSRLGTSPETQYF	TGTGCCAGTAGTCGCCTTGGGACTAGCCCGGAGACCCAGTACTTC
TRBD2	TRBV5-4	TRBJ2-1	once	CASSVGTSGSLGANEQFF	TGTGCCAGCAGCGTAGGGACTAGCGGGAGTCTGGGAGCCAATGAGCAGTTCTTC
.	TRBV7-2	TRBJ2-5	.	CASSFERQETQYF	TGTGCCAGCAGCTTCGAGAGGCAAGAGACCCAGTACTTC
.	TRBV30	TRBJ1-5	few	CAWSLGDQPQHF	TGTGCCTGGAGTCTTGGGGACCAGCCCCAGCATTTT
.	TRBV6-9	TRBJ2-7	.	CASSSAGWGSGEQYF	TGTGCCAGCAGCTCCGCGGGGTGGGGGAGTGGAGAGCAGTACTTC
TRBD2	TRBV2	TRBJ2-5	.	CASAAGVLETQYF	TGTGCCAGCGCGGCGGGAGTTCTGGAGACCCAGTACTTC